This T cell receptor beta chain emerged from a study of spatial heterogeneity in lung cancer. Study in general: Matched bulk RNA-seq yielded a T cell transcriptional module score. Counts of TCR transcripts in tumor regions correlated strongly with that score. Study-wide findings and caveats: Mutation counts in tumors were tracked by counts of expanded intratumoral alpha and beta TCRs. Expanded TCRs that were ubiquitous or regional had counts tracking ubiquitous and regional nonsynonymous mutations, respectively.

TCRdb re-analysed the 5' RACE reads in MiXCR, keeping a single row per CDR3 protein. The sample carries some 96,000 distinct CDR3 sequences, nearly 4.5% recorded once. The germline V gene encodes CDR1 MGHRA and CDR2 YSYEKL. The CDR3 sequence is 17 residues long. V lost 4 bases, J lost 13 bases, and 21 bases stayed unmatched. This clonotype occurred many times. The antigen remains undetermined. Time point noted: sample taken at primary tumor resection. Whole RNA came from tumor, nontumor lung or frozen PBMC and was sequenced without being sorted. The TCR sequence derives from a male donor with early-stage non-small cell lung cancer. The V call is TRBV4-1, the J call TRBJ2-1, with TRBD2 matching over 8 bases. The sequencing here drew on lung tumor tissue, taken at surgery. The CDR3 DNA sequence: TGCGCCAGCAGCCGGGGAAAAGCGGGAGCGCACCCCCTCCGTCAGTTCTTC. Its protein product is CASSRGKAGAHPLRQFF.